Below are 8 T cell receptor beta chains sequenced from a single sample in a study of neurological immune-mediated disorders. MiXCR, applied by TCRdb to the 5' RACE reads, yields one record per CDR3 protein. The sample has 20,000 to 30,000 distinct CDR3 sequences, 13% seen once; the top ten hold around 13%. The sequenced material came from PBMCs. The source of these receptors is a woman aged 55-69 years with HTLV-1-associated myelopathy (HAM/TSP).

Comments on this clonotype: A much larger clone differs from this one at a single base, so this may be a read error. This chain uses TRBV7-8 with TRBJ2-1; D might be TRBD1 (5 bases). The CDR3 is 15 amino acids. Germline V lookup: CDR1 SGHVS, CDR2 FQNEAQ. Trimming removed 3 bases at V and 7 bases at J, with 16 bases between. The CDR3 sequence: CASSLSDKLGNEQFF. DNA of the CDR3: TGTGCCAGCAGCTTGTCGGACAAGTTAGGGAATGAGCAGTTCTTC.

In regard to this clonotype: It is unclear where the CDR3 begins or ends on the DNA, so no DNA is shown, and the CDR3 is as TCRdb lists it. The rearrangement joins TRBV7-2 to TRBJ1-5; TRBD1 is the table's D call, not checked against the DNA. Germline V gene data show CDR1 as SGHTA and CDR2 as FQGNSA. The CDR3 spans 22 residues, counting both ends. CDR3 protein: CASSFYICSVTQGTGGKQPQHF.

This clonotype was observed many times. V gene TRBV7-2 combines with J gene TRBJ2-2; D ambiguous. Germline lookup yields CDR1 SGHTA and CDR2 FQGNSA. Trimming took off 8 bases at V and 0 bases at J, with 13 bases between the two ends. CDR3 length equals 15 residues. The CDR3 nucleotides are TGTGCCAGCGGATCTAGGCTACCGAACACCGGGGAGCTGTTTTTT. Its translation: CASGSRLPNTGELFF.

This clonotype has ten or more counts. This rearrangement joins TRBV20-1 to TRBJ1-3, with D tentatively TRBD1 (5 bases). Trimming removed 6 bases at V and 2 bases at J, with 17 bases between. CDR3 length equals 15 residues. CDR1 is DFQATT, CDR2 SNEGSKA, per germline (reference sequence). The CDR3 loop reads CSAQPPQGPGNTIYF. The DNA of the CDR3 is TGCAGTGCCCAGCCCCCCCAGGGCCCTGGAAACACCATATATTTT.

This clonotype is termed medium-sized. The V gene is TRBV7-2, the J gene TRBJ1-3; no reliable D call. V lost 1 base to trimming and J lost 1 base, with 8 bases between them. This CDR3 is built from 15 residues. The germline V gene has CDR1 SGHTA and CDR2 FQGNSA. In DNA, the CDR3 is TGTGCCAGCAGCTTAGATCAGCTATCTGGAAACACCATATATTTT. Amino acids: CASSLDQLSGNTIYF. The full variable domain, rest sourced from reference TRBV7-2 and TRBJ1-3, is GAGVSQSPSNKVTEKGKDVELRCDPISGHTALYWYRQSLGQGLEFLIYFQGNSAPDKSGLPSDRFSAERTGGSVSTLTIQRTQQEDSAVYLCASSLDQLSGNTIYFGEGSWLTVV.

This clonotype has more than one count but fewer than ten. The chain has TRBV20-1 and TRBJ1-1, with 7 bases matching TRBD1. From germline, CDR1 is DFQATT and CDR2 SNEGSKA (reference sequence). The length of the CDR3 is 12 residues. The V gene end was trimmed by 6 bases and the J gene end by 7 bases; junction bases not matched to a gene: 8. The CDR3 spells CSATGTEIEAFF. DNA for the CDR3: TGCAGTGCCACCGGGACAGAGATTGAAGCTTTCTTT.

In this sample, this clonotype turned up many times. The chain links TRBV5-1 to TRBJ2-1, with TRBD1 as a possible D gene (5 bases). Germline-derived CDR1 and CDR2 are SGHRS and YFSETQ. The ends were cut back, 3 bases at V and 0 bases at J, with 10 bases in the middle. The CDR3 is 15 residues long. Written as DNA, the CDR3 is TGCGCCAGCAGCTCGGACACAGCCTCCTACAATGAGCAGTTCTTC. Its protein product is CASSSDTASYNEQFF.

This clonotype rates as medium-sized. The chain couples TRBV9 to TRBJ2-1; 14 bases line up with TRBD2. V shed 4 bases, J shed 7 bases, and the junction held 7 bases outside the gene matches. Germline lookup yields CDR1 SGDLS and CDR2 YYNGEE. This CDR3 region has 16 residues. DNA for the CDR3: TGTGCCAGCAGCCCGGGACTAGCGGGAGTAAGGAATGAGCAGTTCTTC. Residues: CASSPGLAGVRNEQFF.